Described below is a single T cell receptor beta chain sequence and its context. The germline V gene encodes CDR1 MNHNY and CDR2 SVGAGI (reference sequence). Trimming pared 6 bases from V and 0 bases from J, leaving 11 bases between. The CDR3 runs to 14 residues. The data were taken from a study of control samples from healthy donors and cancer patients. This table comes from immunoSEQ multiplex PCR, and its TCRdb copy is limited to in-frame clones, with some not included. The repertoire includes some 100,000 clones, about four fifths of them detected once, and over 9.5% sits in the top ten. This clonotype originated in a woman in her twenties or thirties in good health. This rearrangement joins TRBV6-6 to TRBJ1-2; D call uncertain. The sequencing input was blood. This CDR3 is CASSPQGANYGYTF. In DNA, the CDR3 is TGTGCCAGCAGCCCCCAAGGAGCTAACTATGGCTACACCTTC.